The 5 T cell receptor beta chains in this list originate from one sample, sequenced in a study of human T cells and chemical hapten exposure. TCRdb fed the RACE reads into MiXCR, producing one record per CDR3 protein. The sample contains tens of thousands of distinct CDR3 sequences, approximately 12% of which appear only once. The time point is: patch test 3, about 24 weeks after DPC sensitization. Treatment denoted: therapeutic diphenylcyclopropenone sensitization with weekly scalp DPC. Sequencing was performed on whole blood, taken in connection with sensitization to the hapten diphenylcyclopropenone (DPC). The source is a woman between 50 and 59 years old with alopecia areata. Some clones in this sample may be carry-over from other donors' samples.

This clonotype was found many times. The V call is TRBV20-1, the J call TRBJ2-1; D is uncertain. The CDR3 covers 11 residues. CDR1 is DFQATT and CDR2 is SNEGSKA in the germline V gene (reference sequence). Trimming shortened V by 2 bases and J by 6 bases, and 5 bases separated the two germline ends. CDR3 protein: CSARSFNEQFF. The CDR3 bases are TGCAGTGCTAGAAGCTTCAATGAGCAGTTCTTC.

The V gene is TRBV29-1, the J gene TRBJ1-5, with D tentatively TRBD1 (5 bases). CDR3 size: 14 residues. V lost 5 bases to trimming and J lost 1 base, with 12 bases between them. Germline V CDR1 and CDR2: SQVTM, ANQGSEA. The CDR3 sequence is CSVRGGGSNQPQHF. DNA of the CDR3: TGCAGCGTTAGGGGCGGGGGAAGCAATCAGCCCCAGCATTTT.

This clonotype came up a few times. The V call is TRBV18, the J call TRBJ1-1; D unclear. The CDR3 contains 13 residues. V dropped 1 base and J dropped 5 bases, with 8 bases sitting between them. Germline CDR1 is KGHSH and CDR2 is LQKENI. The CDR3 sequence: CASSPLRETEAFF. The DNA of the CDR3 is TGTGCCAGCTCACCACTGAGGGAGACTGAAGCTTTCTTT.

This clonotype was counted ten times or more. V usage is TRBV29-1 and J usage is TRBJ2-1, with TRBD2 matching over 11 bases. Trimming cost V 1 base and J 10 bases; bases outside gene matches: 6. Germline V gene lookup returns CDR1 SQVTM and CDR2 ANQGSEA. The CDR3 spans 14 residues. CDR3 amino acids: CSVEVSGGAREQFF. The CDR3 DNA reads TGCAGCGTTGAAGTTAGCGGGGGGGCCCGGGAGCAGTTCTTC.

This clonotype appeared a few times. The genes are TRBV7-8 and TRBJ1-1; D remains unclear. From germline, CDR1 is SGHVS and CDR2 FQNEAQ. Trimming left V 5 bases short and J 4 bases short, with 14 bases between. This CDR3 comprises 14 residues. CDR3 region: CASSPTLDGTEAFF. In nucleotides, the CDR3 is TGTGCCAGCAGCCCTACCTTGGACGGCACTGAAGCTTTCTTT.